These T cell receptor beta chains were read from a single sample in a study of regulatory T cells in long-lasting Graves disease. TCRdb processed the multiplex PCR reads anew with MiXCR; each CDR3 protein has one entry. The sample yields hundreds of thousands of distinct CDR3 sequences, around 20% seen once. The sample was peripheral blood mononuclear cells (PBMCs), taken when the disease was refractory, from a patient treated with antithyroid drugs. The receptors here all came from a female donor with Graves disease. Each CDR3 is given with its conserved first and last residue. Each record gives: J gene, D gene, V gene, clone size, CDR3 protein, CDR3 DNA. The D gene is left open where the match is weak. Only some rows state a clone size, as once, few, many or a class for expanded clones.

j_call: TRBJ1-2; d_call: NA; v_call: TRBV27; clone_size: many; cdr3_aa: CASSFRNMDGYTF; cdr3_nt: TGTGCCAGCAGTTTTCGGAATATGGATGGCTACACCTTC
j_call: TRBJ2-7; d_call: TRBD2; v_call: TRBV27; clone_size: once; cdr3_aa: CASSQNQGLAGGVTYEQYF; cdr3_nt: TGTGCCAGCAGTCAGAACCAGGGACTAGCGGGAGGTGTTACCTACGAGCAGTACTTC
j_call: TRBJ1-2; d_call: TRBD1; v_call: TRBV5-1; clone_size: NA; cdr3_aa: CASSPDPTGNYGYTF; cdr3_nt: TGCGCCAGCAGTCCTGACCCGACAGGGAACTATGGCTACACCTTC
j_call: TRBJ2-5; d_call: NA; v_call: TRBV28; clone_size: NA; cdr3_aa: CASSLDRGSSETQYF; cdr3_nt: TGTGCCAGCAGTTTAGATAGGGGGTCCTCAGAGACCCAGTACTTC
j_call: TRBJ1-2; d_call: NA; v_call: TRBV5-5; clone_size: few; cdr3_aa: CASSSGGAYGYTF; cdr3_nt: TGTGCCAGCAGCTCCGGGGGGGCCTATGGCTACACCTTC
j_call: TRBJ2-4; d_call: NA; v_call: TRBV25-1; clone_size: NA; cdr3_aa: CASNWGNIQYF; cdr3_nt: TGTGCCAGCAATTGGGGAAACATTCAGTACTTC
j_call: TRBJ1-5; d_call: TRBD1; v_call: TRBV29-1; clone_size: few; cdr3_aa: CSATGTGRQPQHF; cdr3_nt: TGCAGCGCAACCGGGACAGGGAGGCAGCCCCAGCATTTT
j_call: TRBJ2-5; d_call: NA; v_call: TRBV6-1; clone_size: few; cdr3_aa: CASILGGRGETQYF; cdr3_nt: TGTGCCAGCATCTTGGGGGGGCGCGGAGAGACCCAGTACTTC
j_call: TRBJ1-1; d_call: NA; v_call: TRBV20-1; clone_size: few; cdr3_aa: CSASARQEAFF; cdr3_nt: TGCAGTGCTTCTGCCCGTCAAGAAGCTTTCTTT
j_call: TRBJ2-2; d_call: TRBD2; v_call: TRBV12-3/TRBV12-4; clone_size: many; cdr3_aa: CASSLEGGASGSTGELFF; cdr3_nt: TGTGCCAGCAGTTTAGAAGGAGGAGCTAGCGGGAGTACGGGGGAGCTGTTTTTT
j_call: TRBJ1-5; d_call: TRBD1; v_call: TRBV10-2; clone_size: NA; cdr3_aa: CASSAVTGAQPQHF; cdr3_nt: TGCGCCAGCAGTGCCGTGACAGGGGCTCAGCCCCAGCATTTT
j_call: TRBJ2-2; d_call: TRBD2; v_call: TRBV24-1; clone_size: many; cdr3_aa: CATSDLPAGGNTGELFF; cdr3_nt: TGTGCCACCAGTGATCTCCCAGCGGGAGGGAACACCGGGGAGCTGTTTTTT
j_call: TRBJ2-7; d_call: NA; v_call: TRBV30; clone_size: many; cdr3_aa: CAWSRTVTYEQYF; cdr3_nt: TGTGCCTGGAGTAGGACGGTAACCTACGAGCAGTACTTC
j_call: TRBJ2-5; d_call: TRBD2; v_call: TRBV6-2/TRBV6-3; clone_size: few; cdr3_aa: CASTPVPGQGALAGGPYF; cdr3_nt: TGTGCCAGCACCCCAGTCCCGGGACAGGGAGCCCTAGCGGGAGGGCCATACTTC
j_call: TRBJ1-2; d_call: TRBD1; v_call: TRBV30; clone_size: many; cdr3_aa: CAWSPGQGVANYGYTF; cdr3_nt: TGTGCCTGGAGTCCGGGACAGGGGGTCGCTAACTATGGCTACACCTTC
j_call: TRBJ1-5; d_call: TRBD1; v_call: TRBV7-6; clone_size: NA; cdr3_aa: CASSSDREFNQPQHF; cdr3_nt: TGTGCCAGCAGCTCGGACAGGGAGTTCAATCAGCCCCAGCATTTT
j_call: TRBJ2-7; d_call: TRBD1; v_call: TRBV28; clone_size: NA; cdr3_aa: CASSSGGQGNYEQYF; cdr3_nt: TGTGCCAGCAGTTCCGGTGGACAGGGCAACTACGAGCAGTACTTC
j_call: TRBJ1-2; d_call: NA; v_call: TRBV27; clone_size: many; cdr3_aa: CASSPGDGPYGYTF; cdr3_nt: TGTGCCAGCAGTCCCGGGGACGGACCATATGGCTACACCTTC
j_call: TRBJ1-6; d_call: NA; v_call: TRBV27; clone_size: few; cdr3_aa: CASSMDSSYNSPLHF; cdr3_nt: TGTGCCAGCAGTATGGATAGCTCCTATAATTCACCCCTCCACTTT
j_call: TRBJ1-1; d_call: NA; v_call: TRBV10-3; clone_size: once; cdr3_aa: CTIRRQGGNTEAFF; cdr3_nt: TGTACCATCAGGAGACAAGGGGGTAACACTGAAGCTTTCTTT
j_call: TRBJ2-3; d_call: NA; v_call: TRBV5-1; clone_size: NA; cdr3_aa: CASSSTGPGPQYF; cdr3_nt: TGCGCCAGCAGCTCGACCGGGCCCGGGCCGCAGTATTTT
j_call: TRBJ2-4; d_call: TRBD2; v_call: TRBV20-1; clone_size: NA; cdr3_aa: CSARIRLAGGIDIQYF; cdr3_nt: TGCAGTGCTCGAATAAGGCTAGCGGGGGGAATCGACATTCAGTACTTC
j_call: TRBJ1-3; d_call: TRBD1; v_call: TRBV6-1; clone_size: NA; cdr3_aa: CASQGQLPSGNTIYF; cdr3_nt: TGTGCCAGCCAGGGACAGCTCCCTTCTGGAAACACCATATATTTT
j_call: TRBJ2-7; d_call: TRBD2; v_call: TRBV14; clone_size: NA; cdr3_aa: CASSQYPRDRLTSGRNEQYF; cdr3_nt: TGTGCCAGCAGCCAGTACCCCCGGGACAGACTGACTAGCGGGAGGAACGAGCAGTACTTC
j_call: TRBJ1-6; d_call: NA; v_call: TRBV28; clone_size: many; cdr3_aa: CASSFWDQVLHF; cdr3_nt: TGTGCCAGCAGTTTCTGGGACCAAGTCCTCCACTTT
j_call: TRBJ2-7; d_call: NA; v_call: TRBV27; clone_size: many; cdr3_aa: CASKIKGTSYEQYF; cdr3_nt: TGTGCCAGCAAAATCAAGGGGACCTCCTACGAGCAGTACTTC
j_call: TRBJ1-5; d_call: NA; v_call: TRBV20-1; clone_size: NA; cdr3_aa: CSATLEKMHF; cdr3_nt: TGCAGTGCTACCCTAGAGAAGATGCATTTT
j_call: TRBJ2-3; d_call: NA; v_call: TRBV5-4; clone_size: few; cdr3_aa: CASSLDAGSGLSDTQYF; cdr3_nt: TGTGCCAGCAGCTTGGACGCGGGATCGGGACTTTCAGATACGCAGTATTTT
j_call: TRBJ2-7; d_call: NA; v_call: TRBV6-1; clone_size: few; cdr3_aa: CASSEAQGSYEQYF; cdr3_nt: TGTGCCAGCAGTGAAGCCCAGGGGTCCTACGAGCAGTACTTC
j_call: TRBJ1-6; d_call: NA; v_call: TRBV30; clone_size: many; cdr3_aa: CAWNLEGVRNSPLHF; cdr3_nt: TGTGCCTGGAACCTGGAGGGGGTGAGGAATTCACCCCTCCACTTT
j_call: TRBJ1-2; d_call: NA; v_call: TRBV12-3/TRBV12-4; clone_size: many; cdr3_aa: CASRDPGAHYGYTF; cdr3_nt: TGTGCCAGCAGGGACCCAGGGGCGCACTATGGCTACACCTTC
j_call: TRBJ2-7; d_call: NA; v_call: TRBV20-1; clone_size: NA; cdr3_aa: CSARQGISHLEQYF; cdr3_nt: TGCAGTGCAAGGCAGGGTATATCACATCTCGAGCAGTACTTC
j_call: TRBJ2-2; d_call: NA; v_call: TRBV5-4; clone_size: many; cdr3_aa: CASSLVGSAGELFF; cdr3_nt: TGTGCCAGCAGCTTGGTAGGGAGCGCCGGGGAGCTGTTTTTT
j_call: TRBJ2-5; d_call: NA; v_call: TRBV7-3; clone_size: many; cdr3_aa: CASSHSGAYQETQYF; cdr3_nt: TGTGCCAGCAGCCACTCCGGGGCCTACCAAGAGACCCAGTACTTC
j_call: TRBJ1-1; d_call: TRBD1; v_call: TRBV19; clone_size: few; cdr3_aa: CASSPGQGLEAFF; cdr3_nt: TGTGCCAGTAGTCCGGGACAGGGACTTGAAGCTTTCTTT
j_call: TRBJ1-1; d_call: NA; v_call: TRBV6-1; clone_size: many; cdr3_aa: CASNGQMPEAFF; cdr3_nt: TGTGCCAGCAATGGACAGATGCCCGAAGCTTTCTTT
j_call: TRBJ2-5; d_call: TRBD1; v_call: TRBV12-3/TRBV12-4; clone_size: few; cdr3_aa: CASSTDRAGETQYF; cdr3_nt: TGTGCCAGCAGTACCGACAGGGCGGGAGAGACCCAGTACTTC
j_call: TRBJ1-1; d_call: TRBD1; v_call: TRBV28; clone_size: many; cdr3_aa: CASRPTGEVRTEAFF; cdr3_nt: TGTGCCAGCAGGCCCACAGGGGAGGTCAGAACTGAAGCTTTCTTT
j_call: TRBJ1-2; d_call: NA; v_call: TRBV4-1; clone_size: few; cdr3_aa: CASSQDGSGNYGYTF; cdr3_nt: TGCGCCAGCAGCCAAGACGGTTCAGGGAACTATGGCTACACCTTC
j_call: TRBJ1-5; d_call: NA; v_call: TRBV7-9; clone_size: many; cdr3_aa: CASSLGYSNQPQHF; cdr3_nt: TGTGCCAGCAGTTTAGGGTACAGCAATCAGCCCCAGCATTTT
j_call: TRBJ2-1; d_call: TRBD2; v_call: TRBV2; clone_size: NA; cdr3_aa: CASSTGLAGGRSYNEQFF; cdr3_nt: TGTGCCAGCAGCACCGGACTAGCGGGAGGACGCTCCTACAATGAGCAGTTCTTC
j_call: TRBJ2-7; d_call: TRBD2; v_call: TRBV28; clone_size: many; cdr3_aa: CASSYPSQRERYEQYF; cdr3_nt: TGTGCCAGCAGTTACCCCTCGCAGCGGGAGAGGTACGAGCAGTACTTC
j_call: TRBJ1-5; d_call: NA; v_call: TRBV19; clone_size: few; cdr3_aa: CASNSIIVSSLTKNQPQHF; cdr3_nt: TGTGCCAGTAATTCGATCATCGTCAGTTCTCTAACAAAGAATCAGCCCCAGCATTTT
j_call: TRBJ2-4; d_call: NA; v_call: TRBV20-1; clone_size: NA; cdr3_aa: CSARGAGLARNIQYF; cdr3_nt: TGCAGTGCTAGGGGGGCTGGCCTAGCGAGAAACATTCAGTACTTC
j_call: TRBJ1-5; d_call: TRBD1; v_call: TRBV6-1; clone_size: many; cdr3_aa: CASNIGQGGNQPQHF; cdr3_nt: TGTGCCAGCAATATCGGACAGGGTGGCAATCAGCCCCAGCATTTT